This entry concerns a single T cell receptor (beta chain). Its antigen is not identified. This sample is drawn from a study of T cell repertoires in cytomegalovirus infection. Study in general: CMV epitopes, recently identified HLA-C-restricted and well-studied HLA-B-restricted, were used. CMV infection plus the matching HLA type was flagged by public TCR beta signatures.

TCRdb analysed the reads with MiXCR anew, one entry per CDR3 protein. The data hold about 27,000 distinct CDR3 sequences, with around 19% observed a single time. The V gene lost 1 base and the J gene lost 6 bases, with 9 bases spanning the gap. This CDR3 has 13 residues. CDR1 is SGHTA, CDR2 FQGNSA, per germline. Study-level results: Cumulative public TCR beta family frequency identified CMV carriers with the relevant HLA. The ex vivo response was dominated by HLA-C-restricted CMV-specific TCR beta clonotypes.

The sample was CD8+ T cells from cultured PBMCs, taken from culture after CMV antigen stimulation. The chain is built from TRBV7-2 and TRBJ1-1; the D gene is possibly TRBD1 (5 bases). The clonotype comes from a human donor in good health (CMV status not recorded). Some clones in this sample may be carry-over from other donors' samples. Here the CDR3 DNA reads TGTGCCAGCAGCTTAGGTGGGGGGGCTGAAGCTTTCTTT. Amino acid sequence: CASSLGGGAEAFF.